This TCR beta chain was found in a study of cytomegalovirus exposure and HLA in healthy donors. The PCR ran on 60 Vbeta and 13 Jbeta primers. Produced via immunoSEQ multiplex PCR; TCRdb's table is partial and in-frame only. The sample records about 140,000 clones, just under 90% being singletons. Sequenced sample: PBMCs. The source of this sequence is a woman in her thirties in good health and CMV-seronegative.

The CDR3 here is CASSQERQYNEQFF. For the CDR3, the DNA is TGCGCCAGCAGCCAAGAAAGACAGTACAATGAGCAGTTCTTC. The chain has TRBV4-3 and TRBJ2-1, with D possibly being TRBD1 (5 bases). CDR1 LGHNA and CDR2 YSLEER come from the germline V gene. CDR3 size: 14 residues. The V end was cut by 0 bases, the J end by 4 bases, with 7 bases between.